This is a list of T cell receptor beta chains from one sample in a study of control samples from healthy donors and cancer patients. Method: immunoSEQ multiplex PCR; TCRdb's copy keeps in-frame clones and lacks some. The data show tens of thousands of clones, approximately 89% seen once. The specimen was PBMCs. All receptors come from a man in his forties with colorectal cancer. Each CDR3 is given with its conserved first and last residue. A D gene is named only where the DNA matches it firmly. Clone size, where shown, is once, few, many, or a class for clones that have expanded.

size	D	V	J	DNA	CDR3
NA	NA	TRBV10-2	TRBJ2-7	TGCGCCAGCAGGAACCGGGACTTTTCCTACGAGCAGTACTTC	CASRNRDFSYEQYF
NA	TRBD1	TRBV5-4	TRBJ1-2	TGTGCCAGCAGCTTGCTTCAGGGACAGGGTGCTGGCTACACCTTC	CASSLLQGQGAGYTF
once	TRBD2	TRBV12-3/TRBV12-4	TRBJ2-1	TGTGCCAGCAGTCGCGGGGGGCCCGAGCAGTTCTTC	CASSRGGPEQFF
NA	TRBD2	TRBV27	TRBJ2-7	TGTGCCAGCAGTACAGGACTAGCGGGAACGTGGCAGTACTTC	CASSTGLAGTWQYF
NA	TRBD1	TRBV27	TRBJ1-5	TGTGCCAGCAGTTCGACAGGGCTGAGCAATCAGCCCCAGCATTTT	CASSSTGLSNQPQHF
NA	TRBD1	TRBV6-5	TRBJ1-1	TGTGCCAGCAGTTACGGGGACAGGGGACTTAACACTGAAGCTTTCTTT	CASSYGDRGLNTEAFF
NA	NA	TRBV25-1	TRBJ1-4	TGTGCCAGCAGTGAATCCGCAACTAATGAAAAACTGTTTTTT	CASSESATNEKLFF
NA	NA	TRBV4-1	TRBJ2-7	TGCGCCAGCAGCCACCCCGCCGGGGCTACCTACGAGCAGTACTTC	CASSHPAGATYEQYF
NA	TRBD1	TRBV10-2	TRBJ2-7	TGCGCCAGCAGTAGACCCGGGACAGGGACCGAGCAGTACTTC	CASSRPGTGTEQYF
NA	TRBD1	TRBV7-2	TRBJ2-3	TGTGCCAGCAGCCTCTTACCTCGGACAGGGGATACGACAGATACGCAGTATTTT	CASSLLPRTGDTTDTQYF
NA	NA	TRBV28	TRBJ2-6	TGTGCCAGCAGCTCAAGCTCTGGGGCCAACGTCCTGACTTTC	CASSSSSGANVLTF
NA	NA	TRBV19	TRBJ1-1	TGTGCCAGTAGCGACGGGGGGCGCACTGAAGCTTTCTTT	CASSDGGRTEAFF
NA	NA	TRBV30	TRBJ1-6	TGTGCCTGGAGTGGTATGGGGAATTCACCCCTCCACTTT	CAWSGMGNSPLHF
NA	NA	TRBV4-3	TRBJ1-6	TGCGCCAGCAGCCAAGAATCGGGGAGCTCCTATAATTCACCCCTCCACTTT	CASSQESGSSYNSPLHF
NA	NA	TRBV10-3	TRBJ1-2	TGTGCCATCAAAAGGATCCAAGGGGAAGTTGAGGATGGCTACACCTTC	CAIKRIQGEVEDGYTF
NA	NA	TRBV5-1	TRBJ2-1	TGCGCCAGCAGCGGGAGACTAGCAGGGGCCCTCAATGAGCAGTTCTTC	CASSGRLAGALNEQFF
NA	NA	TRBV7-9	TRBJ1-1	TGTGCCAGCAGCTTAAAAAGCACTGAAGCTTTCTTT	CASSLKSTEAFF
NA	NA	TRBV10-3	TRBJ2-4	TGTGCCATCAGTGAGAGGGCAGAAAACATTCAGTACTTC	CAISERAENIQYF
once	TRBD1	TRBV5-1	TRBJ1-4	TGCGCCAGCAGCCAACAGGGGAGGAGTAATGAAAAACTGTTTTTT	CASSQQGRSNEKLFF
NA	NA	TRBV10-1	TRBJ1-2	TGCGCCAGCAGTCCCTCGAAGTACTATGGCTACACCTTC	CASSPSKYYGYTF
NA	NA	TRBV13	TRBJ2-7	TGTGCCAGCAGCCTGGATGGCGACTACGAGCAGTACTTC	CASSLDGDYEQYF
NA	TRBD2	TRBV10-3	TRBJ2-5	TGTGCCATCAGGGGACTAGCGCTCGAGACCCAGTACTTC	CAIRGLALETQYF